This paragraph reports one T cell receptor (beta chain). These data come from a study of blood T cell repertoires in COVID-19. About the research overall: The study drew acute and convalescent COVID-19 samples from the United States, Italy and Spain. The analysed material was cDNA or gDNA that came from T cells, B-cell-depleted T cells, or PBMCs.

CDR1 is LGHNA, CDR2 YNFKEQ, per germline. The V and J ends lost 0 bases and 5 bases, in that order; junction bases with no gene match: 8. This CDR3 comprises 16 residues. Original processing notes: Amplification of reference gene primers was used by the study to estimate nucleated cell counts. TCRdb keeps only in-frame clones here, not all; method: immunoSEQ multiplex PCR. The V and J calls and clone size are taken from that table; D and trimming were inferred from the DNA. The sample contains about 160,000 clones, about 86% of which appear only once. Sequenced sample: peripheral blood. This chain joins TRBV4-2 and TRBJ2-5; 8 bases are a match to TRBD1. This sequence originates from a man aged 50 to 59 with active or convalescent COVID-19. CDR3: CASSQDPGQGWETQYF. CDR3 bases: TGTGCCAGCAGCCAAGATCCCGGACAGGGCTGGGAGACCCAGTACTTC.